This T cell receptor beta chain was found in a study of T cells expressing NK-cell markers. TCRdb re-called the 5' RACE reads and shows each CDR3 protein once, DNA omitted. This repertoire includes about 460,000 distinct CDR3 sequences. The sequence was obtained from a woman aged 45-60 years in good health. Sequenced sample: blood T cells: a sorted CD56 or NKG2C T cell subset, CD4+ or CD8+ T cells, or bulk PBMC T cells (not recorded which).

The CDR3 loop reads CASTYPSGRENEQFF. The chain joins TRBV12-3 or TRBV12-4 to TRBJ2-1; lacking DNA, the TRBD2 call made by TCRdb goes unchecked. The CDR3 has 15 residues.